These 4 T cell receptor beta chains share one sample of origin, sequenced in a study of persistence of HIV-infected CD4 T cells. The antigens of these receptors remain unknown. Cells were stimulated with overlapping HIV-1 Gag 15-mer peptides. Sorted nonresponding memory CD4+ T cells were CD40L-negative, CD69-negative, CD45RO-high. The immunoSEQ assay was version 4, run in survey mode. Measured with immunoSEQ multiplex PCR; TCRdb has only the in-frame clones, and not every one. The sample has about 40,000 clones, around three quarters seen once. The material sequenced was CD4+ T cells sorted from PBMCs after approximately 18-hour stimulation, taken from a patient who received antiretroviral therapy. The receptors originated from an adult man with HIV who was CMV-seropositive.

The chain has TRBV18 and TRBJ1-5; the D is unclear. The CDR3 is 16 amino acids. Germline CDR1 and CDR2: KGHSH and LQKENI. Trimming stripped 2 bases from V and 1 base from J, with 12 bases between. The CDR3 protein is CASSPATSISNQPQHF. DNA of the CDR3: TGTGCCAGCTCACCAGCGACGTCGATCAGCAATCAGCCCCAGCATTTT.

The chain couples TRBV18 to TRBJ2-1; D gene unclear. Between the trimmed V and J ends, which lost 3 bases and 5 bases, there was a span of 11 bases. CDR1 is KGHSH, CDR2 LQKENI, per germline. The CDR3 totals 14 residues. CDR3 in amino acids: CASSPGLWDNEQFF. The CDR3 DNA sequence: TGTGCCAGCTCACCTGGATTGTGGGACAATGAGCAGTTCTTC.

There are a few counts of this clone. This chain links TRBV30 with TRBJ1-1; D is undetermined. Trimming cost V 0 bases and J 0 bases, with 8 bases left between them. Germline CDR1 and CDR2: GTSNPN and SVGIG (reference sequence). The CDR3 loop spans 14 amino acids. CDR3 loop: CAWSVYSMNTEAFF. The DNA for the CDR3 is TGTGCCTGGAGTGTTTACAGTATGAACACTGAAGCTTTCTTT.

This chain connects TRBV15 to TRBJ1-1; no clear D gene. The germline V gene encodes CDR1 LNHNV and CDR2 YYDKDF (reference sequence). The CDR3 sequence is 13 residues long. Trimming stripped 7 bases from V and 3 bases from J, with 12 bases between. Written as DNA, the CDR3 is TGTGCCACCACTAGAGGAGGAGACACTGAAGCTTTCTTT. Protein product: CATTRGGDTEAFF.